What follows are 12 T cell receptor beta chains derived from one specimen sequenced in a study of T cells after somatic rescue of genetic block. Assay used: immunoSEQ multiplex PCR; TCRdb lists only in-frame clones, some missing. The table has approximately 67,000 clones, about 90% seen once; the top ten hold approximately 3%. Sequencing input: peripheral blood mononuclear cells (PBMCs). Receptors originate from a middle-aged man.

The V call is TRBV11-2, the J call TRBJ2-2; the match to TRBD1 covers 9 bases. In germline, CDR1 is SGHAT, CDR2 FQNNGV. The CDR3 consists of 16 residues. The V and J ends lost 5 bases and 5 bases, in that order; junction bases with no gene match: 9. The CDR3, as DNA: TGTGCCAGCAGCCCACCGGGACAGGGTGGTACCGGGGAGCTGTTTTTT. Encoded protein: CASSPPGQGGTGELFF.

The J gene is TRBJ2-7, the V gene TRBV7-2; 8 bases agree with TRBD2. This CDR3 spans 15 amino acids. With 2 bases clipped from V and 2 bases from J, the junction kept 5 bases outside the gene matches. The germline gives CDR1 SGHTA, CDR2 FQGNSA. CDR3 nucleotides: TGTGCCAGCAGCTTAAAAGGACTAGCTCCCTACGAGCAGTACTTC. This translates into CASSLKGLAPYEQYF. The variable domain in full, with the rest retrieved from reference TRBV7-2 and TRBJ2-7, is GAGVSQSPSNKVTEKGKDVELRCDPISGHTALYWYRQSLGQGLEFLIYFQGNSAPDKSGLPSDRFSAERTGGSVSTLTIQRTQQEDSAVYLCASSLKGLAPYEQYFGPGTRLTVT.

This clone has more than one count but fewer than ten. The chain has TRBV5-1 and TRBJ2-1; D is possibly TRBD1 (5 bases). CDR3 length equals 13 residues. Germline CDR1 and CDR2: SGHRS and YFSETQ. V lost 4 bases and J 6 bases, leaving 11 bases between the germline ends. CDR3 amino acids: CASSVTVSNEQFF. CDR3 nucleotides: TGCGCCAGCAGCGTGACAGTATCCAATGAGCAGTTCTTC.

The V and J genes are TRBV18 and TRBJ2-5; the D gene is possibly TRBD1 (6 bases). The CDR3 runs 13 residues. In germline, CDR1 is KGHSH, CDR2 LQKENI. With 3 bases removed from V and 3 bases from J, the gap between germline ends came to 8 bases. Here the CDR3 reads CASSPDREETQYF. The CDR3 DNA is TGTGCCAGCTCACCGGACAGAGAAGAGACCCAGTACTTC.

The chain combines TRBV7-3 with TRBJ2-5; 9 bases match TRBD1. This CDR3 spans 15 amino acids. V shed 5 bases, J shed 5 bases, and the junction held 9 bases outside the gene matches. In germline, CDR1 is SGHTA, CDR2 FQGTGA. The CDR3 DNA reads TGTGCCAGCAGCACCGGACAGGGGAGAATGGAGACCCAGTACTTC. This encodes CASSTGQGRMETQYF. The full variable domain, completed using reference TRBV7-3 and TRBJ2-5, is GAGVSQTPSNKVTEKGKYVELRCDPISGHTALYWYRQSLGQGPEFLIYFQGTGAADDSGLPNDRFFAVRPEGSVSTLKIQRTERGDSAVYLCASSTGQGRMETQYFGPGTRLLVL.

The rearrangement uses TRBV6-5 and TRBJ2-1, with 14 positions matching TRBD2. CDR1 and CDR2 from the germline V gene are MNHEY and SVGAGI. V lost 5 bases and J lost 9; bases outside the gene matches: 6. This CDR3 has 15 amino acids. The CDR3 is CASSPTSGGALEQFF. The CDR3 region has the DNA TGTGCCAGCAGTCCGACTAGCGGGGGGGCACTTGAGCAGTTCTTC.

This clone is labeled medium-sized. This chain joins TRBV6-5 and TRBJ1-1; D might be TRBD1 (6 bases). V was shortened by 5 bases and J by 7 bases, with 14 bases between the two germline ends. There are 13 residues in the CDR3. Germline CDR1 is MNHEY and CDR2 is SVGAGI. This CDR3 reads CASSVNGGNEAFF. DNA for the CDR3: TGTGCCAGCAGTGTCAACGGGGGCAATGAAGCTTTCTTT.

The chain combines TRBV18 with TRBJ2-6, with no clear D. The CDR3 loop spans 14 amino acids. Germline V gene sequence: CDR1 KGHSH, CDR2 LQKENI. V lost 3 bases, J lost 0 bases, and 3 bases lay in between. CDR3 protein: CASSPGSGANVLTF. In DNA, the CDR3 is TGTGCCAGCTCACCTGGCTCTGGGGCCAACGTCCTGACTTTC.

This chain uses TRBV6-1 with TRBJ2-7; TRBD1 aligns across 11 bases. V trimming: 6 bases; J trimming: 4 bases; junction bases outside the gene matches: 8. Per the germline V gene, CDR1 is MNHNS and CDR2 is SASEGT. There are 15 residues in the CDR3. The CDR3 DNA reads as TGTGCCAGCAGGCCGGGACAGGGGGTAGCATACGAGCAGTACTTC. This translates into CASRPGQGVAYEQYF.

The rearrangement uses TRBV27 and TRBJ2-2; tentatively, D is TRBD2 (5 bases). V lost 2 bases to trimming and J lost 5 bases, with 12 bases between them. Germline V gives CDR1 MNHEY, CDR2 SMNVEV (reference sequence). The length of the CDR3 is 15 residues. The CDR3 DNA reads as TGTGCCAGCAGTTTAGCGGGCCCTACGACCGGGGAGCTGTTTTTT. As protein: CASSLAGPTTGELFF.

CDR3 DNA sequence: TGTGCCAGCAGGGCCGGGACAGGGGTTCAAGAGACCCAGTACTTC. Protein product: CASRAGTGVQETQYF. The chain recombines TRBV2 with TRBJ2-5, with TRBD1 matching 10 bases. This CDR3 contains 15 residues. CDR1 is SNHLY, CDR2 FYNNEI, per germline. The trim removed 6 bases at V and 2 bases at J, leaving 6 bases unmatched. The full variable domain, completed using reference TRBV2 and TRBJ2-5, is EPEVTQTPSHQVTQMGQEVILRCVPISNHLYFYWYRQILGQKVEFLVSFYNNEISEKSEIFDDQFSVERPDGSNFTLKIRSTKLEDSAMYFCASRAGTGVQETQYFGPGTRLLVL.

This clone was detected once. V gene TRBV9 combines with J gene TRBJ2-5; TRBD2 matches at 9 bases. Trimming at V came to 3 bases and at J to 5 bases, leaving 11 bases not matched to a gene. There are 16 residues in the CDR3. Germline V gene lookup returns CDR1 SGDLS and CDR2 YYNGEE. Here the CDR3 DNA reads TGTGCCAGCAGCGAGGGGACTAGCTCGGTGGGGGAGACCCAGTACTTC. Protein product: CASSEGTSSVGETQYF.